This T cell receptor (beta chain) was sequenced for a study of beta chain features in type 1 diabetes (dated by TCRdb to 2017 to 2018). Notes on the research overall: Mean age, gender distribution, total cell number and subset yield did not differ between patients and healthy donors. A total of roughly 100 million sorted cells were examined across all samples, and RNA yield correlated strongly with the number of cells per subset. The study compared TCRB repertoires of sorted circulating CD4+ T cell subsets between recently diagnosed type 1 diabetes patients and matched healthy donors. Regulatory and stem cell-like memory subsets were obtained from only 8 patients and roughly eight healthy donors, while naive and central memory subsets were obtained from all 28 donors. The paper as a whole reports these results and caveats: PCR might favor shorter templates, but patient and control samples were amplified and corrected together, so any skew would affect both groups equally. Because small numbers of individuals were included in the HLA sub-analyses, any influence of HLA type on TCRB rearrangement was left unresolved. Patients with type 1 diabetes made fewer insertions and deleted more nucleotides at VDJ recombination sites, implying thymic rearrangement abnormalities. Naive, central memory and regulatory TCRB repertoires appeared to be more similar among patients than among healthy donors. In all four CD4+ subsets, TCRB CDR3 length was moderately but significantly shorter in type 1 diabetes patients. Because cDNA was sequenced instead of genomic DNA, activated cells with high expression could be over-represented, although the groups did not differ in activation or CD3 levels.

Trimming leaves V shorter by 0 bases and J shorter by 7 bases, with the junction holding 5 bases beyond the gene matches. The CDR3 runs 16 residues from the cysteine to the phenylalanine. CDR3 DNA only is kept here, 48 bases in frame from base 1. Based on the germline V gene (reference sequence), the CDR1 and CDR2 sequences are SGHNT and YYREEE. A single peripheral blood draw of around 120 mL on average was collected from each donor into heparinised tubes. A BD FACSAria II was used to sort naive, central memory, regulatory and stem cell-like memory CD4+ T cells with a panel that included CD45RO, CCR7, CD25, CD127, CD95 and CD27. A purity above 95% was achieved for all sorted populations. PBMCs were separated immediately by Lymphoprep density gradient centrifugation and were stained directly, without being cultured. So that batch effects would be minimized, each experiment stained and sorted samples in pairs, pairing one healthy donor with one patient.

With respect to this clone: Its antigen is still unknown. Base quality data are lacking; no much larger clone is found one base away.

All of the isolated RNA was reverse transcribed with the High Capacity cDNA Reverse Transcription Kit, so expressed TCRB transcripts were sequenced. Deep immunoSEQ sequencing was applied to naive, central memory and regulatory T cell samples, giving an average of around 3.8 million total reads per sample. Sorted cells were lysed in RLT buffer and RNA was extracted with DNase-treated RNeasy Micro or Mini kits, depending on cell number. To prevent cross-contamination, each cell subset was processed individually, whereas patient and healthy donor samples were processed jointly. TCRB sequences were amplified from cDNA with the immunoSEQ multiplex PCR, producing 87-bp fragments spanning the CDR3 region. The amplicons were sequenced using the Illumina HiSeq platform. For the original study's pipeline: PCR bias was corrected computationally using synthetic template baselines, and reads within Hamming distance 2 were collapsed, with unmergeable singletons discarded. Reads were aligned against IMGT so that V, D and J genes, CDR3 length and insertions or deletions at six rearrangement sites could be assigned. Within each subset, clonotype counts were normalized to sorted cell number, after which true diversity and Gini coefficients were computed with the tcR R package. The overlap coefficient, calculated on TCRB nucleotide sequences, was used to quantify repertoire sharing. The clones in this table, taken by TCRdb from immuneACCESS, are in-frame only. Not every clone is retained; where verified, under half of the shortfall comes from an unresolved V gene, and the cause of the rest is unknown. From that table come the V and J calls and clone size; the DNA was used to work out D and trimming. The sample includes about 40,000 clones, with around 48% observed a single time. The top ten constitute 0.72% of the sample.

The receptor comes from a woman under 30 in good health. The sample taken for sequencing was central memory CD4+ T cells from blood. Recombination connected TRBV5-4 to TRBJ1-6; 9 bases in the junction line up with TRBD1. The CDR3 protein is CASSLDRGLRNSPLHF. The DNA is TGTGCCAGCAGCTTGGACAGGGGGCTGCGAAATTCACCCCTCCACTTT.